These 19 T cell receptor beta chains originate from one sample sequenced in a study of response to subunit inactivated influenza vaccine. TCRdb reprocessed the RT-PCR reads via MiXCR and lists one record per CDR3 protein. Here the sample spans a few hundred thousand distinct CDR3 sequences, approximately 7.3% being singletons. This material consisted of PBMCs from blood, taken roughly 24 months after vaccination. The source is a man between 50 and 75 years old who received an inactivated influenza vaccine.

The chain employs TRBV2 and TRBJ2-2, with 7 bases that match TRBD2. Per germline, CDR1 SNHLY and CDR2 FYNNEI. The CDR3 runs to 14 residues. The J segment lost 6 bases and the V segment lost 1 base, leaving 2 bases of the junction unmatched. This CDR3 reads CASSEVLASGELFF. CDR3 bases: TGTGCCAGCAGTGAAGTACTAGCGTCCGGGGAGCTGTTTTTT.

The table lists this clonotype with a few counts. V usage is TRBV18 and J usage is TRBJ1-4; D gene unclear. Germline V lookup: CDR1 KGHSH, CDR2 LQKENI. This CDR3 contains 16 residues. The germline V and J ends were trimmed by 2 bases and 4 bases, with 14 bases remaining between them. DNA of the CDR3: TGTGCCAGCTCACCAGTTGGTTATGGCGGTAATGAAAAACTGTTTTTT. It is translated as CASSPVGYGGNEKLFF.

This clonotype was seen a handful of times. The rearrangement links TRBV20-1 to TRBJ2-5; D may match TRBD1 or TRBD2 (5 bases each). CDR3 size: 14 residues. V was trimmed by 3 bases and J by 2 bases, leaving 13 bases between them. CDR1 is DFQATT, CDR2 SNEGSKA, per germline (reference sequence). CDR3 bases: TGCAGTGCTAGTCCCGGGGCTCATCAAGAGACCCAGTACTTC. It codes for CSASPGAHQETQYF.

This clonotype has more than one count but fewer than ten. Because the CDR3's place on the DNA is in doubt, the DNA is left out and the CDR3 is given as listed by TCRdb. The chain recombines TRBV12-3 or TRBV12-4 with TRBJ2-3; the table gives TRBD1 as D, unverified against the DNA. The CDR3 is 12 residues long, ends included. CDR3 loop: CASSSSTWAQYF.

This clonotype was observed many times. The chain carries TRBV7-2 and TRBJ2-5; 7 positions agree with TRBD2. Germline V CDR1 and CDR2: SGHTA, FQGNSA. The V and J ends lost 1 base and 5 bases, in that order; junction bases with no gene match: 7. This CDR3 is built from 15 residues. CDR3 residues: CASSLEPGGGETQYF. The CDR3 DNA reads as TGTGCCAGCAGCTTAGAGCCGGGAGGAGGTGAGACCCAGTACTTC.

This clonotype was picked up many times. J is TRBJ2-1 and V is TRBV10-3; no definite D call. The V end lost 3 bases, the J end lost 0 bases, and 12 bases lay between the germline ends. CDR3 length equals 16 residues. Germline CDR1 is ENHRY and CDR2 is SYGVKD. The CDR3 spells CAISESLVISYNEQFF. The CDR3 DNA reads as TGTGCCATCAGTGAATCTTTGGTAATCTCCTACAATGAGCAGTTCTTC.

This clonotype was seen more than once but under ten times. This CDR3 reads CASSYSRDRPMNTEAFF. The CDR3 DNA sequence: TGTGCCAGCAGTTACTCCCGGGACAGACCTATGAACACTGAAGCTTTCTTT. The J gene is TRBJ1-1, the V gene TRBV6-2 or TRBV6-3; 7 bases agree with TRBD1. Germline CDR1 and CDR2: MNHEY and SVGEGT. J lost 0 bases, V lost 0 bases, and 7 bases had no gene match. There are 17 residues in the CDR3.

In this sample, this clonotype turned up a few times. CDR3 nucleotides: TGTGCCAGCAGCTTAAATGGGGGAGAGACCCAGTACTTC. This translates into CASSLNGGETQYF. V gene TRBV11-3 combines with J gene TRBJ2-5, with D perhaps given as TRBD1 or TRBD2 (5 bases each). The germline V and J ends were trimmed by 2 bases and 4 bases, with 8 bases remaining between them. The CDR3 is made up of 13 amino acids. Germline values: CDR1 SGHNT, CDR2 YENEEA. Supplemented by reference TRBV11-3 and TRBJ2-5, the full variable domain reads EAGVVQSPRYKIIEKKQPVAFWCNPISGHNTLYWYLQNLGQGPELLIRYENEEAVDDSQLPKDRFSAERLKGVDSTLKIQPAELGDSAVYLCASSLNGGETQYFGPGTRLLVL.

This chain links TRBV5-1 with TRBJ2-1; 11 bases line up with TRBD1. CDR1 and CDR2 from the germline V gene are SGHRS and YFSETQ. The CDR3 is made up of 16 amino acids. V was clipped by 0 bases and J by 8 bases; unmatched bases: 7. CDR3 residues: CASSLAGQGASDEQFF. The CDR3 DNA reads TGCGCCAGCAGCTTGGCAGGACAGGGGGCATCGGATGAGCAGTTCTTC. Using reference TRBV5-1 and TRBJ2-1 for the parts outside the CDR3, the full variable domain is KAGVTQTPRYLIKTRGQQVTLSCSPISGHRSVSWYQQTPGQGLQFLFEYFSETQRNKGNFPGRFSGRQFSNSRSEMNVSTLELGDSALYLCASSLAGQGASDEQFFGPGTRLTVL.

This clonotype was seen more than once but under ten times. The chain uses TRBV2 and TRBJ1-1; maybe TRBD1 (5 bases). The V end was cut by 3 bases, the J end by 3 bases, with 8 bases between. This CDR3 is 13 amino acids long. Germline V CDR1 and CDR2: SNHLY, FYNNEI. CDR3 sequence (DNA): TGTGCCAGCAGTGACTCAGGGTACACTGAAGCTTTCTTT. Its translation: CASSDSGYTEAFF.

The J gene is TRBJ2-3, the V gene TRBV6-2 or TRBV6-3; D is ambiguous. The length of the CDR3 is 15 residues. The germline gives CDR1 MNHEY, CDR2 SVGEGT. Trimming took off 0 bases at V and 1 base at J, with 8 bases between the two ends. The chain's CDR3 is CASSYSWARTDTQYF. Written as DNA, the CDR3 is TGTGCCAGCAGTTACTCCTGGGCCCGCACAGATACGCAGTATTTT.

This clonotype turned up a few times. This rearrangement joins TRBV20-1 to TRBJ2-3; 11 bases are shared with TRBD2. Germline V CDR1 and CDR2: DFQATT, SNEGSKA (reference sequence). Losses at the gene ends were 5 bases for V and 4 bases for J; bases not matched to a gene: 2. The CDR3 covers 13 residues. Written as DNA, the CDR3 is TGCAGTGCTGTAGCGGGAGGGGCAGATACGCAGTATTTT. Its protein product is CSAVAGGADTQYF.

The chain recombines TRBV4-2 with TRBJ2-3, with 8 bases matching TRBD2. J was trimmed by 6 bases and V by 1 base; bases with no gene match: 9. Germline V lookup: CDR1 LGHNA, CDR2 YNFKEQ. This CDR3 is built from 16 residues. The CDR3: CASSQAPAGGEDTQYF. In DNA form, the CDR3 reads TGTGCCAGCAGCCAAGCCCCCGCGGGGGGCGAGGATACGCAGTATTTT.

This chain connects TRBV6-5 to TRBJ1-2, with 9 bases aligning to TRBD1. V was pared by 0 bases and J by 7 bases, with 3 bases of the junction left unmatched. There are 14 residues in the CDR3. Germline loops: CDR1 MNHEY, CDR2 SVGAGI. The CDR3 DNA follows: TGTGCCAGCAGTTACTCAGGGACAGGGTCTGGCTACACCTTC. Protein product: CASSYSGTGSGYTF.

This clonotype was observed many times. The J gene is TRBJ1-6, the V gene TRBV10-3; D is unresolved. Per germline, CDR1 ENHRY and CDR2 SYGVKD. V gave up 5 bases and J gave up 4 bases, with 12 bases separating them. The CDR3 runs 15 residues. The CDR3 DNA is TGTGCCATCAGTCAGGACGGACGGTATAATTCACCCCTCCACTTT. It encodes CAISQDGRYNSPLHF.

This chain joins TRBV20-1 and TRBJ1-1; no definite D call. Germline V gives CDR1 DFQATT, CDR2 SNEGSKA (reference sequence). The CDR3 runs to 11 residues. The V end was cut by 3 bases, the J end by 5 bases, with 7 bases between. The CDR3: CSASPVTEAFF. In DNA, the CDR3 is TGCAGTGCTAGTCCGGTGACTGAAGCTTTCTTT.

At least ten counts were recorded for this clonotype. This chain connects TRBV5-1 to TRBJ1-1; D is uncertain. The V and J ends lost 4 bases and 5 bases respectively, with 9 bases between them. Germline assignment: CDR1 SGHRS and CDR2 YFSETQ. This CDR3 is built from 12 residues. The CDR3 DNA is TGCGCCAGCAGCACACCGGGGACTGAAGCTTTCTTT. The encoded protein is CASSTPGTEAFF.

The chain has TRBV7-2 and TRBJ2-3; the D is unclear. V was trimmed by 5 bases and J by 10 bases, leaving 19 bases between them. The CDR3 contains 14 residues. Germline V gene data show CDR1 as SGHTA and CDR2 as FQGNSA. In nucleotides, the CDR3 is TGTGCCAGCAGCCCCCCCAGGCCGGAGATGGCGCAGTATTTT. This sequence encodes CASSPPRPEMAQYF.

The chain is built from TRBV5-6 and TRBJ2-7, with 10 nucleotides matching TRBD2. V lost 2 bases, J lost 2 bases, and 1 base stayed unmatched. CDR1 is SGHDT, CDR2 YYEEEE, per germline. This CDR3 is built from 14 residues. Here the CDR3 reads CASSFGTSAYEQYF. Here the CDR3 DNA reads TGTGCCAGCAGCTTCGGGACTAGCGCCTACGAGCAGTACTTC. The full variable domain, completed using reference TRBV5-6 and TRBJ2-7, is DAGVTQSPTHLIKTRGQQVTLRCSPKSGHDTVSWYQQALGQGPQFIFQYYEEEERQRGNFPDRFSGHQFPNYSSELNVNALLLGDSALYLCASSFGTSAYEQYFGPGTRLTVT.